This note documents a single T cell receptor beta chain sequence. Its specificity is not known. In this CDR3 the conserved last residue, phenylalanine or tryptophan, is missing, so a read error is likely. The entry originates in a study of tumor-infiltrating lymphocytes in primary liver carcinoma. The study's findings and limits: The study found a significantly higher top-250-clone fraction in tumors than in blood (p = 0.039). It was observed that only about 8-25% of the top clones appeared in every one of the five tumor regions.

The CDR3 consists of 16 residues. CDR1 is MNHEY and CDR2 is SVGEGT in the germline V gene. Bulk tissue was left unsorted, and RNA and DNA were co-extracted from 20-30 mg of it. Tumor regions sampled: superior, inferior, left, right poles, and centre. Constant-region priming of roughly 490 ng total RNA yielded TCR beta cDNA. A slightly modified ARM-PCR protocol with three nested multiplex PCR rounds produced these TCR beta libraries. In the first two PCR rounds, TRBV1-TRBV30 forward primers were paired with a C-beta reverse primer, and each round lasted roughly 9 cycles. TCRdb independently ran MiXCR on the multiplex PCR reads; one entry per CDR3 protein. The data contain roughly 100,000 distinct CDR3 sequences, roughly 80% of them singletons.

The sequence came from a middle-aged man with primary liver carcinoma and hepatitis B virus infection. Material for sequencing was liver tumor tissue from sampling region 3. Subset described: tumor region T3, left-lateral pole. The V and J genes are TRBV6-2 or TRBV6-3 and TRBJ2-3; D is perhaps TRBD1 or TRBD2 (5 bases each). CDR3 bases: TGTGCCGGCAGCTTCCTAGGACGGCTTGGGGGAGATACGCAGTATCTT. Translation: CAGSFLGRLGGDTQYL.